These 15 T cell receptor beta chains were all obtained from the same sample, sequenced in a study of OX40 agonist ivuxolimab in advanced cancers. The method was immunoSEQ multiplex PCR; TCRdb's version includes in-frame clones alone and lacks a portion of them. The sample records roughly 56,000 clones, around four fifths being singletons. The sequencing used CD4+ or CD8+ T cells sorted from blood, collected in a trial of the OX40 agonist ivuxolimab. The receptors derive from an adult with an advanced solid tumor such as melanoma, head and neck, liver or kidney cancer.

With regard to this clone: At one end, the junction sequence differs from germline, possibly due to a read error. The rearrangement uses TRBV7-7 and TRBJ2-5, with TRBD2 matching 8 bases. The CDR3 length is 14 residues. CDR1 is SSHAT and CDR2 is FNYEAQ in the germline V gene (reference sequence). CDR3 nucleotides: TGTGCTAGCAGCTTCCGGGGGGGCGGAGAGACCCAGTACTTC. It specifies CASSFRGGGETQYF. Filled out from reference TRBV7-7 and TRBJ2-5, the complete variable domain reads GAGVSQSPRYKVTKRGQDVTLRCDPISSHATLYWYQQALGQGPEFLTYFNYEAQPDKSGLPSDRFSAERPEGSISTLTIQRTEQRDSAMYRCASSFRGGGETQYFGPGTRLLVL.

The chain has TRBV18 and TRBJ1-5; no firm D call. V lost 2 bases and J 7 bases, leaving 12 bases between the germline ends. Per germline, CDR1 KGHSH and CDR2 LQKENI. This CDR3 is 14 amino acids long. CDR3 amino acids: CASSPGHGGQPQHF. The CDR3 coding sequence is TGTGCCAGCTCACCAGGGCACGGAGGGCAGCCCCAGCATTTT.

A remark on this clone: At the DNA level, this CDR3 is encoded by other sequences in the same sample as well. The chain is built from TRBV5-6 and TRBJ2-3, with TRBD2 matching over 10 bases. CDR3 length: 18 amino acids. The V gene's germline CDR1 is SGHDT and CDR2 YYEEEE. The J segment lost 2 bases and the V segment lost 0 bases, leaving 9 bases of the junction unmatched. CDR3 protein: CASSLGPSGGSTTDTQYF. CDR3 bases: TGTGCCAGCAGCTTGGGGCCTAGCGGGGGATCCACCACAGATACGCAGTATTTT.

The chain recombines TRBV6-1 with TRBJ1-5; D gene uncertain. CDR1 and CDR2 (germline): MNHNS, SASEGT. The CDR3 length is 15 residues. V was trimmed by 0 bases and J by 0 bases, leaving 6 bases between them. The CDR3 sequence: CASSEALNSNQPQHF. In nucleotides, the CDR3 is TGTGCCAGCAGTGAAGCTTTGAATAGCAATCAGCCCCAGCATTTT.

This clone was observed a few times. Different DNA sequences within this sample yield the same CDR3. The rearrangement uses TRBV20-1 and TRBJ2-7; a weak D match, TRBD1 (6 bases). The CDR3 covers 11 residues. Trimming left V 6 bases short and J 3 bases short, with 9 bases between. The germline V gene has CDR1 DFQATT and CDR2 SNEGSKA (reference sequence). CDR3 region: CSARQDYEQYF. The CDR3 DNA is TGCAGTGCCAGACAGGACTACGAGCAGTACTTC.

This sequence joins TRBV10-3 and TRBJ2-7, with D hard to call. CDR1 and CDR2 (germline): ENHRY, SYGVKD. V lost 4 bases to trimming and J lost 5 bases, with 15 bases between them. The CDR3 has 14 amino acids. CDR3 in DNA: TGTGCCATCAGTGGACCCCTTCAAGAAAACGAGCAGTACTTC. It codes for CAISGPLQENEQYF.

The J gene is TRBJ2-5, the V gene TRBV28; 8 nucleotides match TRBD2. The germline V gene encodes CDR1 MDHEN and CDR2 SYDVKM. The CDR3 extends over 14 amino acids. The J segment lost 6 bases and the V segment lost 5 bases, leaving 8 bases of the junction unmatched. CDR3 residues: CASSPEGTSKTQYF. The CDR3 bases are TGTGCCAGCAGTCCCGAGGGGACTAGTAAGACCCAGTACTTC.

The J gene is TRBJ2-7, the V gene TRBV19; D is perhaps TRBD1 (5 bases). This CDR3 is built from 14 residues. The germline V gene encodes CDR1 LNHDA and CDR2 SQIVND (reference sequence). V was clipped by 3 bases and J by 1 base, with 10 bases between them. CDR3 residues: CASSMTATSYEQYF. The DNA of the CDR3 is TGTGCCAGTAGTATGACAGCGACATCCTACGAGCAGTACTTC. Looking up the rest from reference TRBV19 and TRBJ2-7 gives the full variable domain: DGGITQSPKYLFRKEGQNVTLSCEQNLNHDAMYWYRQDPGQGLRLIYYSQIVNDFQKGDIAEGYSVSREKKESFPLTVTSAQKNPTAFYLCASSMTATSYEQYFGPGTRLTVT.

This clone was observed a single time. The V gene is TRBV7-2, the J gene TRBJ2-7, with TRBD2 as a possible D gene (7 bases). CDR3 size: 18 residues. Germline V gives CDR1 SGHTA, CDR2 FQGNSA. Trimming removed 3 bases at V and 0 bases at J, with 21 bases between. CDR3 protein: CASSLSLSGGLSSYEQYF. CDR3 sequence (DNA): TGTGCCAGCAGCTTGTCCTTGTCGGGGGGCCTCAGCTCCTACGAGCAGTACTTC. Variable domain in full (rest from reference TRBV7-2 and TRBJ2-7): GAGVSQSPSNKVTEKGKDVELRCDPISGHTALYWYRQSLGQGLEFLIYFQGNSAPDKSGLPSDRFSAERTGGSVSTLTIQRTQQEDSAVYLCASSLSLSGGLSSYEQYFGPGTRLTVT.

The chain has TRBV7-9 and TRBJ1-4; 8 nucleotides align to TRBD1. CDR3 length: 15 residues. The V gene's germline CDR1 is SEHNR and CDR2 FQNEAQ (reference sequence). The V segment lost 3 bases and the J segment 8 bases; nucleotides outside the gene matches: 8. The CDR3, as DNA: TGTGCCAGCAGCTTCAAGCAGGGGGCGGGCGAAAAACTGTTTTTT. The encoded protein is CASSFKQGAGEKLFF.

The V call is TRBV2, the J call TRBJ1-2; the D gene is possibly TRBD1 (5 bases). CDR3 length: 14 residues. Trimming stripped 4 bases from V and 8 bases from J, with 17 bases between. Per the germline V gene, CDR1 is SNHLY and CDR2 is FYNNEI. The CDR3 sequence: CASSVRRGGAGYTF. CDR3 in DNA: TGTGCCAGCAGTGTAAGGAGGGGTGGAGCGGGCTACACCTTC.

This clone was recorded a few times. The chain combines TRBV5-1 with TRBJ2-1; TRBD2 matches 11 bases. The CDR3 sequence is 17 residues long. The J segment lost 7 bases and the V segment lost 0 bases, leaving 9 bases of the junction unmatched. Per germline, CDR1 SGHRS and CDR2 YFSETQ. The CDR3 protein is CASSLAVTSGGRNEQFF. CDR3 DNA: TGCGCCAGCAGCTTGGCCGTAACTAGCGGGGGTCGGAATGAGCAGTTCTTC.

This clone has more than one count but fewer than ten. This sequence joins TRBV28 and TRBJ1-2, with TRBD1 matching over 7 bases. V lost 5 bases, J lost 8 bases, and 8 bases stayed unmatched. The germline V gene has CDR1 MDHEN and CDR2 SYDVKM. This CDR3 is built from 13 residues. The chain's CDR3 is CASSARGRGGYTF. CDR3 coding DNA: TGTGCCAGCAGTGCCCGGGGCAGGGGGGGCTACACCTTC.

The chain links TRBV19 to TRBJ2-5; no clear D gene. Germline lookup yields CDR1 LNHDA and CDR2 SQIVND (reference sequence). Trimming shortened V by 5 bases and J by 4 bases, and 14 bases separated the two germline ends. This CDR3 is built from 14 residues. The CDR3 region has the DNA TGTGCCAGTAGTGCCCAGGACCATCGAGAGACCCAGTACTTC. This sequence encodes CASSAQDHRETQYF.

The genes are TRBV7-9 and TRBJ1-2, with 7 bases lining up with TRBD1. This CDR3 has 14 residues. Trimming took 5 bases from V and 0 from J; bases not matched to a gene: 3. Germline V gives CDR1 SEHNR, CDR2 FQNEAQ (reference sequence). The CDR3 is CASSRTGPNYGYTF. CDR3 nucleotide sequence: TGTGCCAGCAGCCGGACAGGTCCTAACTATGGCTACACCTTC.